This T cell receptor (beta chain) came from a study of identical twins. Template switching added a universal primer site; cDNA carried unique molecular identifiers. MiXCR, run by TCRdb on the 5' RACE reads, gives a single entry per CDR3 protein. The profile shows some 250,000 distinct CDR3 sequences, over 5% of them singletons. Germline loops: CDR1 SEHNR, CDR2 FQNEAQ (reference sequence). V lost 6 bases and J lost 2; bases outside the gene matches: 3. The CDR3 loop spans 14 amino acids. This clonotype was seen at least ten times. These data also formed part of another study, on T cells expressing NK-cell markers.

The receptor was derived from a woman under 30 in good health. This chain joins TRBV7-9 and TRBJ2-3; 9 bases align to TRBD2. Material for sequencing was CD8+ T cells sorted from blood. The chain's CDR3 is CASSSSGDTDTQYF. The CDR3 DNA reads as TGTGCCAGCAGTTCTAGCGGGGACACAGATACGCAGTATTTT.